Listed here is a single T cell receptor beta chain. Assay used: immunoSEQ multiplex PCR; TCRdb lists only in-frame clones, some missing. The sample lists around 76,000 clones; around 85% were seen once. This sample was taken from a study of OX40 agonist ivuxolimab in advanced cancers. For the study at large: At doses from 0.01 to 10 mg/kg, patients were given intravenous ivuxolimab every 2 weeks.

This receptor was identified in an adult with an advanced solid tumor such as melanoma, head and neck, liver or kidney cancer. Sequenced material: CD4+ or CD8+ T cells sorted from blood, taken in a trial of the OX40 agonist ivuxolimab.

In DNA, the CDR3 is TGCGCCAGCAGCTTGGGGCACATCTCTGGGGCCAACGTCCTGACTTTC. This translates into CASSLGHISGANVLTF. The chain has TRBV5-1 and TRBJ2-6; the D is unclear. This CDR3 is 16 amino acids long. CDR1 SGHRS and CDR2 YFSETQ come from the germline V gene. V lost 0 bases to trimming and J lost 0 bases, with 7 bases between them.